The sample holds many counts of the clone carrying this TCR beta chain. No antigen is known for it. Each single cDNA molecule received a unique molecular identifier. TCRdb re-called the 5' RACE reads through MiXCR, storing one row per CDR3 protein. Here the sample spans some 96,000 distinct CDR3 sequences, less than 15% being singletons. The record originates from a study of early T cells in non-severe SARS-CoV-2 infection. About the research overall: RNA in bulk from unsorted whole blood was sequenced, and chains were unpaired. Regarding the study as a whole: Private and CD4 specificities were missed by VDJdb matching, skewed to anti-spike CD8.

The CDR3 is 12 residues long. In germline, CDR1 is LNHDA, CDR2 SQIVND (reference sequence). Trimming pared 5 bases from V and 6 bases from J, leaving 10 bases between. The chain employs TRBV19 and TRBJ1-2; no reliable D call. The receptor comes from an adult who was a healthcare worker with PCR-confirmed SARS-CoV-2 infection or an uninfected control (not recorded which). The sample consisted of whole blood. CDR3 in amino acids: CASSGDLHGYTF. The CDR3 nucleotides read TGTGCCAGTAGTGGAGACCTCCATGGCTACACCTTC.